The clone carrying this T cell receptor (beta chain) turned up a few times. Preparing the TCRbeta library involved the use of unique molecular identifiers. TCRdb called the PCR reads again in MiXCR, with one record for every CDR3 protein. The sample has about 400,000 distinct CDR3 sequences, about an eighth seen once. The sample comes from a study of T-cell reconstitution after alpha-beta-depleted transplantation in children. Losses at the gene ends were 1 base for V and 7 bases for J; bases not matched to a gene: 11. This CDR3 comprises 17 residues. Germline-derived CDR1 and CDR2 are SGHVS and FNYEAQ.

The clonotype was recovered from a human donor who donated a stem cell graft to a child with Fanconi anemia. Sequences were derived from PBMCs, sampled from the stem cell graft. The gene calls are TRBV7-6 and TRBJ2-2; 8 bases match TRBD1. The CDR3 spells CASSLVPGGQGDGELFF. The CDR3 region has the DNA TGTGCCAGCAGCTTAGTACCAGGGGGCCAAGGGGACGGGGAGCTGTTTTTT.